A single sample is the source of the 21 T cell receptor beta chains below, sequenced in a study of blood T cell repertoires in COVID-19. Sequencing was performed with immunoSEQ multiplex PCR; in TCRdb, only in-frame clones are kept and a portion is missing. The sample records 15,000 to 20,000 clones, roughly 91% being singletons. The sequencing sample was made of peripheral blood. Receptors were obtained from a human donor in a cohort sampled during active COVID-19.

The V and J genes are TRBV6-5 and TRBJ2-6; D ambiguous. V lost 6 bases and J 2 bases, leaving 11 bases between the germline ends. The CDR3 length is 15 residues. Germline CDR1 and CDR2: MNHEY and SVGAGI. DNA for the CDR3: TGTGCCAGCAGGTCGGGTGCAGCTGGGGCCAACGTCCTGACTTTC. Protein product: CASRSGAAGANVLTF.

The rearrangement links TRBV2 to TRBJ2-1; 12 bases agree with TRBD2. V was pared by 6 bases and J by 4 bases, with 7 bases of the junction left unmatched. Germline CDR1 SNHLY, CDR2 FYNNEI. The CDR3 totals 16 residues. CDR3 residues: CASSFGLAGSYNEQFF. The CDR3 DNA sequence: TGTGCCAGCAGCTTCGGACTAGCGGGATCGTACAATGAGCAGTTCTTC.

The gene calls are TRBV19 and TRBJ1-3; 7 bases fit TRBD1. The V segment lost 5 bases and the J segment 1 base; nucleotides outside the gene matches: 5. This CDR3 is built from 15 residues. Germline V gene lookup returns CDR1 LNHDA and CDR2 SQIVND (reference sequence). The CDR3 sequence is CASSGQANSGNTIYF. CDR3 DNA sequence: TGTGCCAGTAGTGGACAGGCAAATTCTGGAAACACCATATATTTT.

The chain couples TRBV7-9 to TRBJ1-3, with a weak D call TRBD1 (5 bases). CDR1 is SEHNR, CDR2 FQNEAQ, per germline (reference sequence). With 5 bases removed from V and 0 bases from J, the gap between germline ends came to 11 bases. The CDR3 consists of 15 residues. The CDR3 DNA reads as TGTGCCAGCAGCATTGACAGTAGCTCTGGAAACACCATATATTTT. Its protein is CASSIDSSSGNTIYF.

CDR3 nucleotides: TGTGCCAGCAGCTTGACAGGGGCCGGCGGCTACACCTTC. As protein: CASSLTGAGGYTF. This chain links TRBV6-2 or TRBV6-3 with TRBJ1-2, with 8 nucleotides matching TRBD1. Germline-derived CDR1 and CDR2 are MNHEY and SVGEGT. Trimming at V came to 6 bases and at J to 8 bases, leaving 8 bases not matched to a gene. The CDR3 runs 13 residues.

This clone was seen more than once but under ten times. The chain carries TRBV29-1 and TRBJ2-1; 7 bases are shared with TRBD2. The junction had 11 bases not matched to a gene; V was cut back by 5 bases and J by 1 base. Germline lookup yields CDR1 SQVTM and CDR2 ANQGSEA. The CDR3 covers 16 residues. CDR3 amino acids: CSVKRDAGVSYNEQFF. CDR3 sequence (DNA): TGCAGCGTTAAAAGGGATGCGGGAGTATCCTACAATGAGCAGTTCTTC.

The chain is built from TRBV13 and TRBJ2-5, with D possibly being TRBD2 (5 bases). Germline CDR1 is PRHDT and CDR2 is FYEKMQ (reference sequence). Trimming took 5 bases from V and 2 from J, leaving 12 bases between them. The CDR3 extends over 14 amino acids. CDR3: CASSRRGIQETQYF. For the CDR3, the DNA is TGTGCCAGCAGCCGTAGAGGGATTCAAGAGACCCAGTACTTC.

The chain is built from TRBV12-3 or TRBV12-4 and TRBJ1-2; D is undetermined. This CDR3 spans 13 amino acids. V was cut by 2 bases and J by 3 bases, with 7 bases left in between. The CDR3 nucleotides read TGTGCCAGCAGTTTATACCCAGACTATGGCTACACCTTC. Translated, it gives CASSLYPDYGYTF.

This chain joins TRBV5-1 and TRBJ1-2; 10 nucleotides agree with TRBD1. CDR3 length: 16 residues. The V segment lost 2 bases and the J segment 8 bases; nucleotides outside the gene matches: 12. Germline values: CDR1 SGHRS, CDR2 YFSETQ. CDR3 loop: CASSLAGTGDPGGYTF. The CDR3, as DNA: TGCGCCAGCAGCTTAGCCGGGACAGGGGATCCCGGGGGCTACACCTTC.

This clone was recorded once. The chain combines TRBV7-9 with TRBJ2-3; a possible D gene is TRBD2 (6 bases). CDR3 length: 11 amino acids. With 11 bases removed from V and 0 bases from J, the gap between germline ends came to 6 bases. CDR1 and CDR2 (germline): SEHNR, FQNEAQ (reference sequence). In DNA, the CDR3 is TGTGCCGGGGGGAGCACAGATACGCAGTATTTT. Amino acids: CAGGSTDTQYF. The full variable domain, with the rest looked up from reference TRBV7-9 and TRBJ2-3, is DTGVSQNPRHKITKRGQNVTFRCDPISEHNRLYWYRQTLGQGPEFLTYFQNEAQLEKSRLLSDRFSAERPKGSFSTLEIQRTEQGDSAMYLCAGGSTDTQYFGPGTRLTVL.

V and J are TRBV6-5 and TRBJ1-1, with TRBD1 matching 7 bases. The CDR3 extends over 14 amino acids. CDR1 is MNHEY, CDR2 SVGAGI, per germline. The V segment lost 6 bases and the J segment 10 bases; nucleotides outside the gene matches: 14. The CDR3 here is CASRRDSRGGGAFF. In DNA form, the CDR3 reads TGTGCCAGCAGGCGGGACAGCCGGGGGGGAGGAGCTTTCTTT.

This chain links TRBV3-1 (or the pseudogene TRBV3-2) with TRBJ1-5; D gene ambiguous. The CDR3 is 13 amino acids. CDR1 LGHDT and CDR2 YNNKEL come from the germline V gene (reference sequence). V gave up 4 bases and J gave up 6 bases, with 10 bases separating them. CDR3 in DNA: TGTGCCAGCAGCCCTCGGAGCTTTCAGCCCCAGCATTTT. Its translation: CASSPRSFQPQHF.

The chain couples TRBV19 to TRBJ2-3; 7 positions match TRBD1. Per germline, CDR1 LNHDA and CDR2 SQIVND (reference sequence). Trimming took 8 bases from V and 5 from J; bases not matched to a gene: 10. This CDR3 is 14 amino acids long. CDR3 sequence reads: CASHGTVTGDTQYF. CDR3 DNA: TGTGCCAGTCACGGGACAGTAACAGGAGATACGCAGTATTTT.

The chain couples TRBV5-1 to TRBJ2-5; possibly TRBD1 for D (6 bases). The CDR3 is made up of 14 amino acids. V was cut by 3 bases and J by 5 bases, with 14 bases left in between. Germline V CDR1 and CDR2: SGHRS, YFSETQ. CDR3 residues: CASSSQGKGETQYF. DNA for the CDR3: TGCGCCAGCAGCTCCCAGGGGAAGGGGGAGACCCAGTACTTC. The entire variable domain, with the rest obtained from reference TRBV5-1 and TRBJ2-5, is as follows: KAGVTQTPRYLIKTRGQQVTLSCSPISGHRSVSWYQQTPGQGLQFLFEYFSETQRNKGNFPGRFSGRQFSNSRSEMNVSTLELGDSALYLCASSSQGKGETQYFGPGTRLLVL.

As to this clone: At one boundary the junction diverges from the germline segment, which might be a read error. The rearrangement joins TRBV4-2 to TRBJ2-1; 12 positions agree with TRBD2. Germline lookup yields CDR1 LGHNA and CDR2 YNFKEQ. The CDR3 runs to 15 residues. The CDR3 here is CASSQGASGGALIVF. In DNA, the CDR3 is TGTGCCAGCAGCCAAGGGGCTAGCGGGGGGGCCCTGATAGTCTTC.

This chain uses TRBV18 with TRBJ2-7; TRBD1 agrees at 9 bases. Unmatched junction bases numbered 5, after V lost 5 bases and J lost 0 bases. CDR1 KGHSH and CDR2 LQKENI come from the germline V gene. The CDR3 has 15 amino acids. The CDR3 loop reads CASSVGQGYSYEQYF. The CDR3 DNA follows: TGTGCCAGCTCAGTAGGACAGGGGTACTCCTACGAGCAGTACTTC.

The rearrangement uses TRBV6-5 and TRBJ2-7, with 7 bases fitting TRBD1. With V trimmed by 6 bases and J by 5 bases, 7 bases remained unmatched. Germline loops: CDR1 MNHEY, CDR2 SVGAGI. CDR3 length: 13 amino acids. The DNA for the CDR3 is TGTGCCAGCAGCTTGACAGGGAACCACGAGCAGTACTTC. The encoded protein is CASSLTGNHEQYF.

The chain couples TRBV6-5 to TRBJ1-2, with unresolved D. Germline V gene lookup returns CDR1 MNHEY and CDR2 SVGAGI. The CDR3 has 15 residues. V lost 6 bases and J lost 10, with 24 bases in between. CDR3 nucleotide sequence: TGTGCCAGCAGCCCCCTTCTGCTAAACAGTCGTTTCTACACCTTC. Translation: CASSPLLLNSRFYTF.

V is TRBV3-1 (or the pseudogene TRBV3-2) and J is TRBJ2-2; possibly TRBD1 for D (6 bases). CDR3 length: 14 amino acids. The V gene lost 4 bases and the J gene lost 4 bases, with 10 bases spanning the gap. Germline V gene lookup returns CDR1 LGHDT and CDR2 YNNKEL (reference sequence). CDR3 DNA: TGTGCCAGCAGCCTTACAGGGTCCACCGGGGAGCTGTTTTTT. Translating it yields CASSLTGSTGELFF.

The CDR3 is CASSRRSDRSNSPLHF. For the CDR3, the DNA is TGTGCCAGTAGTAGGCGAAGTGACAGAAGTAATTCACCCCTCCACTTT. This chain links TRBV19 with TRBJ1-6, with TRBD1 as a possible D gene (5 bases). The germline CDR1 and CDR2 sequences are LNHDA and SQIVND (reference sequence). V lost 4 bases to trimming and J lost 6 bases, with 16 bases between them. The CDR3 has 16 residues.

The chain recombines TRBV6-6 with TRBJ2-1; D unresolved. CDR3 length: 14 residues. Germline V gives CDR1 MNHNY, CDR2 SVGAGI (reference sequence). V lost 10 bases and J lost 0, with 13 bases in between. The CDR3 DNA reads TGTGCCACCGCAAAGTCCAGCTCCTACAATGAGCAGTTCTTC. It encodes CATAKSSSYNEQFF.